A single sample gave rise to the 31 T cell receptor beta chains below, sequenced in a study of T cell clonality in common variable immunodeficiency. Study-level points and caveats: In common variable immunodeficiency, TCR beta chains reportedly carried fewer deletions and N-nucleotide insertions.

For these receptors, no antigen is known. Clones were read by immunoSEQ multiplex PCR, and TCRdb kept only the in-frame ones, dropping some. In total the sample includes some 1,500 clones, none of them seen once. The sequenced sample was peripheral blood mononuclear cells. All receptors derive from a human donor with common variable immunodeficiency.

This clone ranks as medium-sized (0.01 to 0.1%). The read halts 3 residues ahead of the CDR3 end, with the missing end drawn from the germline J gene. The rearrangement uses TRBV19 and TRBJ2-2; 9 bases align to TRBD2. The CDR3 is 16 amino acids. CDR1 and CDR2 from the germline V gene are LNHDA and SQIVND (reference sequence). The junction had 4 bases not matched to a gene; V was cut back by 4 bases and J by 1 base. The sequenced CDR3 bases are TGTGCCAGTAGTAATAGCGGGGGTCTGAACACCGGGGAG. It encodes CASSNSGGLNTGE. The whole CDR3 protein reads CASSNSGGLNTGELFF. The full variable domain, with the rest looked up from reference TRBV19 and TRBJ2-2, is DGGITQSPKYLFRKEGQNVTLSCEQNLNHDAMYWYRQDPGQGLRLIYYSQIVNDFQKGDIAEGYSVSREKKESFPLTVTSAQKNPTAFYLCASSNSGGLNTGELFFGEGSRLTVL.

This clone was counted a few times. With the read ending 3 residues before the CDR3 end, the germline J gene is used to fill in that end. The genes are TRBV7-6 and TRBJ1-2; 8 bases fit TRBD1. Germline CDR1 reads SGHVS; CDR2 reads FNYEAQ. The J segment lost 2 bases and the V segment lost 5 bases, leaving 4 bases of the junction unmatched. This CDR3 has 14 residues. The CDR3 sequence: CASSSGTGNYGYTF. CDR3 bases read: TGTGCCAGCAGCAGCGGGACAGGAAACTATGGC.

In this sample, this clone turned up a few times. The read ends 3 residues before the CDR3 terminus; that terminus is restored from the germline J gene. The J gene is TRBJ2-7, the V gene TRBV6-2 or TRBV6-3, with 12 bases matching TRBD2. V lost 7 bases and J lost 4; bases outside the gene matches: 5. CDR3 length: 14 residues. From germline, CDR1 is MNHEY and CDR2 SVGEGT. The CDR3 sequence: CASNLAGGIYEQYF. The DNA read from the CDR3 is TGTGCCAGCAACCTAGCGGGGGGGATTTACGAG.

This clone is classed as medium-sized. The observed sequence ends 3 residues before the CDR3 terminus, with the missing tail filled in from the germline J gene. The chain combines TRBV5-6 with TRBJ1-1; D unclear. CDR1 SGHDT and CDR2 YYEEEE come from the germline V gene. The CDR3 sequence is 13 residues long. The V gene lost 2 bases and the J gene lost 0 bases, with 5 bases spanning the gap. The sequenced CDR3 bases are TGTGCCAGCAGCTTAGCGGTGAACACTGAA. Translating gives CASSLAVNTE. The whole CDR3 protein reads CASSLAVNTEAFF.

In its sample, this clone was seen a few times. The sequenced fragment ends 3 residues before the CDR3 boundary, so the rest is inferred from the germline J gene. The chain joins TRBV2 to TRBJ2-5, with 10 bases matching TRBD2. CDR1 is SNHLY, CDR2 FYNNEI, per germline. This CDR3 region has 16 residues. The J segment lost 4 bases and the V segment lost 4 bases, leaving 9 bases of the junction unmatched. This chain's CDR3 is CASSGELAGGGETQYF. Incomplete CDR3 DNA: TGTGCCAGCAGTGGCGAATTAGCGGGGGGTGGAGAGACC. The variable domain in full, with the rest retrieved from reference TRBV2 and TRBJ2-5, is EPEVTQTPSHQVTQMGQEVILRCVPISNHLYFYWYRQILGQKVEFLVSFYNNEISEKSEIFDDQFSVERPDGSNFTLKIRSTKLEDSAMYFCASSGELAGGGETQYFGPGTRLLVL.

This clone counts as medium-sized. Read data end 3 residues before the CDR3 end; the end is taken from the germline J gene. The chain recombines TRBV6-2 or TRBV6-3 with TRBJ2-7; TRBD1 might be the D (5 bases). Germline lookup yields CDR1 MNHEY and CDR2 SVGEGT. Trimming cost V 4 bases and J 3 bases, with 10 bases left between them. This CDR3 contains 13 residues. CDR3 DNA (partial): TGTGCCAGCAGTTGGGGCAGGAACTACGAG. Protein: CASSWGRNYE. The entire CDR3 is CASSWGRNYEQYF.

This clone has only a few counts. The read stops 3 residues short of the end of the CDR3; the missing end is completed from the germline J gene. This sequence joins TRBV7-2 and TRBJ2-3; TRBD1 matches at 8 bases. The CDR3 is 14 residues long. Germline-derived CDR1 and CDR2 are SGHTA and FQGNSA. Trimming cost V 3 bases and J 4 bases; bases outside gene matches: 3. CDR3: CASSLQGAADTQYF. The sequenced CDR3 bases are TGTGCCAGCAGCTTGCAGGGGGCGGCAGATACG.

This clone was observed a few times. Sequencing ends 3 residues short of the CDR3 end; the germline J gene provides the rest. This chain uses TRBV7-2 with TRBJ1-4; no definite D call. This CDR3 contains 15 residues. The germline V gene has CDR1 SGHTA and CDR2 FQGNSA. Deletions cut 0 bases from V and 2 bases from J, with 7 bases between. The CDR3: CASSLAVRTNEKLFF. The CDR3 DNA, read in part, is TGTGCCAGCAGCTTAGCGGTACGGACTAATGAAAAA.

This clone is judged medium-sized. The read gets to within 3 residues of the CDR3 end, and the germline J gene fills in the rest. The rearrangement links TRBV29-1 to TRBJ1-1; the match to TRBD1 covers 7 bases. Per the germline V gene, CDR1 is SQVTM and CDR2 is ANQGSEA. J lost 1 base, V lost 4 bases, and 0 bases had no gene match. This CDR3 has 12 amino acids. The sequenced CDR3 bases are TGCAGCGTTGGGACAGGGAACACTGAA. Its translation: CSVGTGNTE. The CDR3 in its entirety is CSVGTGNTEAFF. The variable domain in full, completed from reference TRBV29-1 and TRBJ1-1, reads SAVISQKPSRDICQRGTSLTIQCQVDSQVTMMFWYRQQPGQSLTLIATANQGSEATYESGFVIDKFPISRPNLTFSTLTVSNMSPEDSSIYLCSVGTGNTEAFFGQGTRLTVV.

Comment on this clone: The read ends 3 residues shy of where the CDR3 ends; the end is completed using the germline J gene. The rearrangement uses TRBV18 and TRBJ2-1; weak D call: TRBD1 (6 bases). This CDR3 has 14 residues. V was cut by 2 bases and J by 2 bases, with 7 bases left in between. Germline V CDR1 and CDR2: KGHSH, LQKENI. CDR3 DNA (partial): TGTGCCAGCTCACCATCAGGGGCCTACAATGAG. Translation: CASSPSGAYNE. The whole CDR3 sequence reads CASSPSGAYNEQFF.

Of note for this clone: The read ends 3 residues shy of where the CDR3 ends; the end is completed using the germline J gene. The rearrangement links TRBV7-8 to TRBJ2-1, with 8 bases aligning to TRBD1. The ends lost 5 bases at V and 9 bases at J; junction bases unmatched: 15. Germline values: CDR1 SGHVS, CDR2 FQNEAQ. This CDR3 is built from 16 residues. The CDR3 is CASSPGGAGGFPEQFF. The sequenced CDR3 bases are TGTGCCAGCAGCCCCGGTGGGGCAGGGGGCTTCCCTGAG.

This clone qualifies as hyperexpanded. CDR3 in amino acids: CAITGRFYEQYF. CDR3 DNA, as far as it was read: TGTGCCATCACAGGGCGGTTCTACGAG. The chain carries TRBV10-3 and TRBJ2-7; D perhaps matches TRBD1 (5 bases). The read finishes 3 residues shy of the CDR3 end, and the germline J gene is used to complete it. This CDR3 spans 12 amino acids. Germline-derived CDR1 and CDR2 are ENHRY and SYGVKD. The germline V and J ends were trimmed by 7 bases and 3 bases, with 10 bases remaining between them.

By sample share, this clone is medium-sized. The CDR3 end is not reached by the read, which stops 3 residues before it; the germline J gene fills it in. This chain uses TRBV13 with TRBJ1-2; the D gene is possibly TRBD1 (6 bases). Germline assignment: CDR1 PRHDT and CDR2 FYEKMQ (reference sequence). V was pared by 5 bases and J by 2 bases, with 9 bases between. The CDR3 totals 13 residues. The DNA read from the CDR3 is TGTGCCAGCAGCGCGCAGGGGAACTATGGC. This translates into CASSAQGNYG. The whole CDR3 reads CASSAQGNYGYTF. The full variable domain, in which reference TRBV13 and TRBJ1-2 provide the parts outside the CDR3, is AAGVIQSPRHLIKEKRETATLKCYPIPRHDTVYWYQQGPGQDPQFLISFYEKMQSDKGSIPDRFSAQQFSDYHSELNMSSLELGDSALYFCASSAQGNYGYTFGSGTRLTVV.

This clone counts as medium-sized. CDR3 bases read: TGTGCCAGCAGCTTCCGGGGTCCTCAGCCC. Translated, it gives CASSFRGPQP. The entire CDR3 protein is CASSFRGPQPQHF. The V and J genes are TRBV7-9 and TRBJ1-5; D not certain. Sequencing ends 3 residues short of the CDR3 end; the germline J gene provides the rest. Germline V gene lookup returns CDR1 SEHNR and CDR2 FQNEAQ (reference sequence). This CDR3 region has 13 residues. V was cut by 3 bases and J by 6 bases, with 9 bases left in between. The entire variable domain, with the rest obtained from reference TRBV7-9 and TRBJ1-5, is as follows: DTGVSQNPRHKITKRGQNVTFRCDPISEHNRLYWYRQTLGQGPEFLTYFQNEAQLEKSRLLSDRFSAERPKGSFSTLEIQRTEQGDSAMYLCASSFRGPQPQHFGDGTRLSIL.

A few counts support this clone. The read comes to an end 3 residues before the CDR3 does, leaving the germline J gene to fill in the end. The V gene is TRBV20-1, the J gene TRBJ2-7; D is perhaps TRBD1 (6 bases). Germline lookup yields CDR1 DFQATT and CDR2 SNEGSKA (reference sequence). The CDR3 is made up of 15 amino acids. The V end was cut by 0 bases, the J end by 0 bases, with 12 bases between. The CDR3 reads CSARDFRDTSYEQYF. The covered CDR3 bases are TGCAGTGCTAGAGATTTTCGGGACACCTCCTACGAG.

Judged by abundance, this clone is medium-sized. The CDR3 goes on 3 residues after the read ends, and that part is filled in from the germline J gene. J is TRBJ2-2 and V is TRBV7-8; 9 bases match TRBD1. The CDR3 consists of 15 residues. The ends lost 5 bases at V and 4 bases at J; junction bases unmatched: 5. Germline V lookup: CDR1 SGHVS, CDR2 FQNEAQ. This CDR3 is CASSIKTGGTGELFF. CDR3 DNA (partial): TGTGCCAGCAGCATAAAGACAGGGGGCACCGGGGAG.

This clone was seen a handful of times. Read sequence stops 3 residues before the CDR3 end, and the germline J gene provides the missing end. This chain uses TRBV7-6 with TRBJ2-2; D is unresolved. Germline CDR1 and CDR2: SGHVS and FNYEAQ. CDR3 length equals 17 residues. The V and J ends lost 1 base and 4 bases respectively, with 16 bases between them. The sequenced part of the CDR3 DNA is TGTGCCAGCAGCTTAGTCGCCCCGGGTTTTGGCACCGGGGAG. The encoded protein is CASSLVAPGFGTGE. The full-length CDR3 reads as CASSLVAPGFGTGELFF.

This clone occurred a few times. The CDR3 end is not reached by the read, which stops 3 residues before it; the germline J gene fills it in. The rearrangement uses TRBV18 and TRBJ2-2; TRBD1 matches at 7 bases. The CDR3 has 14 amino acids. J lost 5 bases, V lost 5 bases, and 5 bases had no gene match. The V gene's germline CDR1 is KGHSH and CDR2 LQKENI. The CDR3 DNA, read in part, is TGTGCCAGCTCAGCTGACAGGGCTACCGGGGAG. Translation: CASSADRATGE. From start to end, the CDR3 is CASSADRATGELFF.

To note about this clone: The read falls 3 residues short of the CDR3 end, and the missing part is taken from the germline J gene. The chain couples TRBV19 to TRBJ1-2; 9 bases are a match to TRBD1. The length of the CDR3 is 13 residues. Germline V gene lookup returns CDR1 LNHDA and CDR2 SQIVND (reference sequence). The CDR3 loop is CASSPGTGRGYTF. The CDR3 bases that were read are TGTGCCAGTAGTCCCGGGACAGGGAGAGGC.

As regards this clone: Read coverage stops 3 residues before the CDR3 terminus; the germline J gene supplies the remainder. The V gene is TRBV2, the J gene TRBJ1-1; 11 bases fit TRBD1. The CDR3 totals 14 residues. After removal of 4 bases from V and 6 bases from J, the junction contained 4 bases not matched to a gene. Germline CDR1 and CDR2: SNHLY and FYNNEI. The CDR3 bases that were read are TGTGCCAGCAGTGGGGACAGGGGGTCCCCTGAA. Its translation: CASSGDRGSPE. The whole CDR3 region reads CASSGDRGSPEAFF.

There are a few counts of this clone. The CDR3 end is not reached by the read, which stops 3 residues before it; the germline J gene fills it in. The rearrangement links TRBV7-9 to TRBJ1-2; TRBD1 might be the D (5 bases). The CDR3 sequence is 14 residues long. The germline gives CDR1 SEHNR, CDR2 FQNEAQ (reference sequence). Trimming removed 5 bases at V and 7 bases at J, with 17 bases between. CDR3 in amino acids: CASSPGPHSPGYTF. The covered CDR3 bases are TGTGCCAGCAGCCCAGGGCCCCACTCCCCTGGC.

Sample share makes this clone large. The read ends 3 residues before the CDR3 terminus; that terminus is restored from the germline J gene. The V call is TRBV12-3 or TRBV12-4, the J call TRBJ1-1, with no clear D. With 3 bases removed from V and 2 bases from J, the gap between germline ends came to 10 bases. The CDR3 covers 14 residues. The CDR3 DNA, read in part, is TGTGCCAGCAGTTTGACTCTTCTTAACACTGAA. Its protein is CASSLTLLNTE. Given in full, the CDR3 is CASSLTLLNTEAFF.

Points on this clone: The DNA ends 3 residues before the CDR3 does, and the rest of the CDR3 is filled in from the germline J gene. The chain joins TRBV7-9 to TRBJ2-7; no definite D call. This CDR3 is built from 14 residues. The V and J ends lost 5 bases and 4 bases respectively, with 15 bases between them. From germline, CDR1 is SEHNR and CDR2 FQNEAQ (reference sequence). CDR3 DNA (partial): TGTGCCAGCAGCCCCCCTCCCCCCCCTTACGAG. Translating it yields CASSPPPPPYE. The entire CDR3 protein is CASSPPPPPYEQYF.

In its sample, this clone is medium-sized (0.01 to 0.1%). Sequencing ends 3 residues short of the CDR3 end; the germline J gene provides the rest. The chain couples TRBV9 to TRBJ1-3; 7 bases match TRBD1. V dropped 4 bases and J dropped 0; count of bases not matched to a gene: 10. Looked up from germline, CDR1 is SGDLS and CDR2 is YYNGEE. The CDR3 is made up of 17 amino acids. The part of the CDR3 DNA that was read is TGTGCCAGCAGCTTAAGGACAGGAAGGGACTCTGGAAACACC. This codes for CASSLRTGRDSGNT. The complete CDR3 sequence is CASSLRTGRDSGNTIYF.

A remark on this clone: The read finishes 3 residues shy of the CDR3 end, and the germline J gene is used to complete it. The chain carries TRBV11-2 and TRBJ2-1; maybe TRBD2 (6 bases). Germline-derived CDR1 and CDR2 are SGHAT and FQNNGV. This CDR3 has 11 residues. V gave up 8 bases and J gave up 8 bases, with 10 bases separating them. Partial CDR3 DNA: TGTGCCAGCGGGGGGTCGGATGAG. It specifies CASGGSDE. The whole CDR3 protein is CASGGSDEQFF.

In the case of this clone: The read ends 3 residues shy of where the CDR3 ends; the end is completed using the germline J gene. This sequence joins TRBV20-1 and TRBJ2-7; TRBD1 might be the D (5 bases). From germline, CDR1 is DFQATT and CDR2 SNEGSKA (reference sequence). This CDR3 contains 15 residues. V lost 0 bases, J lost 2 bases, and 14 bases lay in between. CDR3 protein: CSARDQGAGTYEQYF. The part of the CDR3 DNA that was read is TGCAGTGCTAGAGATCAAGGGGCCGGCACCTACGAG.

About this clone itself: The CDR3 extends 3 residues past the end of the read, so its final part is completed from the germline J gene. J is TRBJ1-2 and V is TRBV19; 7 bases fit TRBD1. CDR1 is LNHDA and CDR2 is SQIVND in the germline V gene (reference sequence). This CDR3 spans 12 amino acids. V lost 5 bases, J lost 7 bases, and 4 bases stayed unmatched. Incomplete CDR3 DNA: TGTGCCAGTAGTGTTGGGACAGTTGGC. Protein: CASSVGTVG. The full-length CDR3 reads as CASSVGTVGYTF. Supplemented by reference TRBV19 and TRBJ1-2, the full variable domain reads DGGITQSPKYLFRKEGQNVTLSCEQNLNHDAMYWYRQDPGQGLRLIYYSQIVNDFQKGDIAEGYSVSREKKESFPLTVTSAQKNPTAFYLCASSVGTVGYTFGSGTRLTVV.

The CDR3 bases that were read are TGTGCCAGCAGCTTAGGTGCTAGAATGGGTGGCAATGAG. Translating it yields CASSLGARMGGNE. The full CDR3 protein reads CASSLGARMGGNEQFF. The chain joins TRBV7-8 to TRBJ2-1; D ambiguous. The observed sequence ends 3 residues before the CDR3 terminus, with the missing tail filled in from the germline J gene. The CDR3 totals 16 residues. Germline CDR1 SGHVS, CDR2 FQNEAQ. The V and J ends lost 1 base and 6 bases respectively, with 16 bases between them.

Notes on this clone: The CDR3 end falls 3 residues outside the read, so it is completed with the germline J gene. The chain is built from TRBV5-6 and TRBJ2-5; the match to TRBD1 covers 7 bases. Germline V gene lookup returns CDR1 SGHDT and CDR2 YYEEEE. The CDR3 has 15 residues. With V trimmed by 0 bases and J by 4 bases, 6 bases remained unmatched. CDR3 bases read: TGTGCCAGCAGCTTGGTTAGCTGGACAGGAGAGACC. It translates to CASSLVSWTGET. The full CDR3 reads CASSLVSWTGETQYF.

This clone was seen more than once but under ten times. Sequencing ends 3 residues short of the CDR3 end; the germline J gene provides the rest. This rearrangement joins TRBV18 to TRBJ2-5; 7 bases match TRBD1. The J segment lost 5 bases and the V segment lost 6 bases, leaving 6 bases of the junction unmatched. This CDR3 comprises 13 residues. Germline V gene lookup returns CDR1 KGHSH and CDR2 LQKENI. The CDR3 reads CASSRTGVETQYF. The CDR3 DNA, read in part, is TGTGCCAGCTCGCGCACAGGGGTGGAGACC.

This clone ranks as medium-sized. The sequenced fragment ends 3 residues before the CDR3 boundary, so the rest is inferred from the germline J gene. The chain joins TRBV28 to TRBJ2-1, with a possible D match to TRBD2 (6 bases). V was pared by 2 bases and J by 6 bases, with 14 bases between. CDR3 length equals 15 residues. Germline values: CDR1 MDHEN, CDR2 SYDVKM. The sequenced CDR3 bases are TGTGCCAGCAGTTTAGAGACTAGGGACGTCAATGAG. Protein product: CASSLETRDVNE. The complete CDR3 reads CASSLETRDVNEQFF.